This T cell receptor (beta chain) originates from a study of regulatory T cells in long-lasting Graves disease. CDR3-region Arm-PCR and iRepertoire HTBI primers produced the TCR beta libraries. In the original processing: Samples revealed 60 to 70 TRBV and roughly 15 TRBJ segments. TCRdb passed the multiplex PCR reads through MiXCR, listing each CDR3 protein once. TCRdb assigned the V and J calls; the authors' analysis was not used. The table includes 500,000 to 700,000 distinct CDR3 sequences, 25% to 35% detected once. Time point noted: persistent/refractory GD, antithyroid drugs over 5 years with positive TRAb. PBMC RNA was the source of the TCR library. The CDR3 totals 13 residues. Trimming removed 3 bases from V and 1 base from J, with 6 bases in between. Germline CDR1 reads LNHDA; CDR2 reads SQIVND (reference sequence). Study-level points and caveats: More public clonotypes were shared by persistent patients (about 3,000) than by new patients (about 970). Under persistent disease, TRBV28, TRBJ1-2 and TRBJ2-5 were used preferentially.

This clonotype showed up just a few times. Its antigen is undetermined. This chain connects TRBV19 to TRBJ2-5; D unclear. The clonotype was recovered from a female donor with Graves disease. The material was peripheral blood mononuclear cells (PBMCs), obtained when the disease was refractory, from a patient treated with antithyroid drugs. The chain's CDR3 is CASSMGSQETQYF. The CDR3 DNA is TGTGCCAGTAGTATGGGCAGCCAAGAGACCCAGTACTTC.